This T cell receptor beta chain was obtained from a study of shared clonotypes between healthy human individuals. Researchers divided each subset's genomic DNA evenly across several immunoSEQ plates. Produced via immunoSEQ multiplex PCR; TCRdb's table is partial and in-frame only. Of hundreds of thousands of clones listed, roughly 98% were seen once; the top ten hold around 0.3%. This CDR3 spans 17 amino acids. V lost 2 bases and J lost 0, with 14 bases in between. The V gene's germline CDR1 is KGHSH and CDR2 LQKENI. CD45RO-negative, CCR7-positively selected cells formed the naive CD8 fraction, excluding terminally differentiated effector memory CD45RA+ cells. The study drew its donors from healthy HIV-negative adults without recent acute infections or vaccinations.

The chain joins TRBV18 to TRBJ2-4; a weak D match, TRBD2 (5 bases). The sample consisted of naive CD8+ T cells sorted from blood. This TCR derives from a man aged 25 to 45 in good health. CDR3 sequence reads: CASSPAGEALAKNIQYF. The CDR3 nucleotides are TGTGCCAGCTCACCAGCCGGGGAAGCGCTAGCCAAAAACATTCAGTACTTC.